Each of the 8 T cell receptor beta chains below was sequenced from the same sample in a study of blood T cell repertoires in COVID-19. Measured with immunoSEQ multiplex PCR; TCRdb has only the in-frame clones, and not every one. The data contain about 490,000 clones, approximately 85% of them seen just once; the ten biggest clones take up approximately 3.2%. Sequencing input: peripheral blood. The receptors shown here come from a human donor in a cohort sampled during active COVID-19.

The chain carries TRBV19 and TRBJ2-1; TRBD2 agrees at 7 bases. The germline V gene has CDR1 LNHDA and CDR2 SQIVND (reference sequence). This CDR3 is built from 13 residues. V shed 5 bases, J shed 10 bases, and the junction held 8 bases outside the gene matches. The CDR3 DNA follows: TGTGCCAGTAGTTGGGCGGGAGATATAGAGCAGTTCTTC. Its protein is CASSWAGDIEQFF.

This clone was detected only a few times. V is TRBV5-6 and J is TRBJ1-2, with D possibly matching TRBD1 (5 bases). This CDR3 contains 15 residues. CDR1 and CDR2 from the germline V gene are SGHDT and YYEEEE. Trimming pared 0 bases from V and 2 bases from J, leaving 11 bases between. CDR3 bases: TGTGCCAGCAGCTTGGTTGGGGCTAGAAACTATGGCTACACCTTC. Translating it yields CASSLVGARNYGYTF.

The V gene is TRBV4-3, the J gene TRBJ1-4; TRBD1 agrees at 8 bases. Germline V gene sequence: CDR1 LGHNA, CDR2 YSLEER. J lost 0 bases, V lost 4 bases, and 1 base had no gene match. This CDR3 contains 15 residues. Written as DNA, the CDR3 is TGCGCCAGCAGCCTGACAGGGGCAACTAATGAAAAACTGTTTTTT. It translates to CASSLTGATNEKLFF.

This chain joins TRBV6-5 and TRBJ1-4; a possible D gene is TRBD1 (5 bases). Germline CDR1 MNHEY, CDR2 SVGAGI. This CDR3 is 15 amino acids long. Trimming stripped 6 bases from V and 2 bases from J, with 13 bases between. CDR3 loop: CASSLGGKTNEKLFF. In DNA form, the CDR3 reads TGTGCCAGCAGCTTGGGGGGGAAGACTAATGAAAAACTGTTTTTT.

The chain uses TRBV15 and TRBJ2-3; 8 bases are a match to TRBD1. The CDR3 contains 14 residues. V lost 8 bases and J lost 4; bases outside the gene matches: 8. Germline assignment: CDR1 LNHNV and CDR2 YYDKDF (reference sequence). The CDR3 DNA reads as TGTGCCACCTCCGCAGGGGGCGCGGCAGATACGCAGTATTTT. Residues: CATSAGGAADTQYF.

The chain couples TRBV28 to TRBJ1-5; D is unresolved. V lost 4 bases and J 0 bases, leaving 10 bases between the germline ends. The CDR3 spans 15 residues. From germline, CDR1 is MDHEN and CDR2 SYDVKM. The CDR3 nucleotides are TGTGCCAGCAGTTCCCACGGTGGTAGCAATCAGCCCCAGCATTTT. Protein product: CASSSHGGSNQPQHF.

The chain recombines TRBV10-3 with TRBJ2-2; a weak D match, TRBD2 (5 bases). Trimming stripped 10 bases from V and 5 bases from J, with 17 bases between. Germline CDR1 ENHRY, CDR2 SYGVKD. The CDR3 is 14 residues long. CDR3 bases: TGTGCCACCGATCCGGGTCGAGGGACCGGGGAGCTGTTTTTT. It translates to CATDPGRGTGELFF.

This chain joins TRBV28 and TRBJ2-1; weak D call: TRBD1 (6 bases). V shed 7 bases and J shed 6 bases, with 19 bases lying between them. Per the germline V gene, CDR1 is MDHEN and CDR2 is SYDVKM. This CDR3 has 15 amino acids. CDR3 region: CASTSVGAVGNEQFF. The CDR3 nucleotides are TGTGCCAGCACCAGCGTGGGGGCCGTGGGCAATGAGCAGTTCTTC.